Given below is one T cell receptor (beta chain) in context. Germline CDR1 and CDR2: DFQATT and SNEGSKA (reference sequence). The CDR3 length is 15 residues. V gave up 3 bases and J gave up 7 bases; unmatched junction bases: 13. The sample comes from a study of blood T cell repertoires in COVID-19. TCRdb keeps only in-frame clones here, not all; method: immunoSEQ multiplex PCR. The sample records approximately 120,000 clones, over 75% being singletons. Sequenced: peripheral blood. The rearrangement joins TRBV20-1 to TRBJ2-7; 9 bases align to TRBD2. This receptor was taken from a man at least 80 years old with active or convalescent COVID-19. The CDR3, as DNA: TGCAGTGCTAGTAGCTTTGGTAGCGGGAGTTGGGAGCAGTACTTC. It specifies CSASSFGSGSWEQYF.